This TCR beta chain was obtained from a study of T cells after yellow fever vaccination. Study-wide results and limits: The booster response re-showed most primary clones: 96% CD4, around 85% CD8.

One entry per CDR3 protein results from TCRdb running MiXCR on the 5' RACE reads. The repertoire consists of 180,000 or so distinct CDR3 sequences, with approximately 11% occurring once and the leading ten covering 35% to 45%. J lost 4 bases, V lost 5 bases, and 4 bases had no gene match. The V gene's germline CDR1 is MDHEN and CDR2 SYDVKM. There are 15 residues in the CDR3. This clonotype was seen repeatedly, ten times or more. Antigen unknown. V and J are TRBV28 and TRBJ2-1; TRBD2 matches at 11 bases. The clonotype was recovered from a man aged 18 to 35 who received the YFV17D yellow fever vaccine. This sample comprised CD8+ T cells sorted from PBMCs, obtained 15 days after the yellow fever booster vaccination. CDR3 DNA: TGTGCCAGCAGTCGTCTAGCGGGGGGTTACAATGAGCAGTTCTTC. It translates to CASSRLAGGYNEQFF. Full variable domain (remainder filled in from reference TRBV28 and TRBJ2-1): DVKVTQSSRYLVKRTGEKVFLECVQDMDHENMFWYRQDPGLGLRLIYFSYDVKMKEKGDIPEGYSVSREKKERFSLILESASTNQTSMYLCASSRLAGGYNEQFFGPGTRLTVL.